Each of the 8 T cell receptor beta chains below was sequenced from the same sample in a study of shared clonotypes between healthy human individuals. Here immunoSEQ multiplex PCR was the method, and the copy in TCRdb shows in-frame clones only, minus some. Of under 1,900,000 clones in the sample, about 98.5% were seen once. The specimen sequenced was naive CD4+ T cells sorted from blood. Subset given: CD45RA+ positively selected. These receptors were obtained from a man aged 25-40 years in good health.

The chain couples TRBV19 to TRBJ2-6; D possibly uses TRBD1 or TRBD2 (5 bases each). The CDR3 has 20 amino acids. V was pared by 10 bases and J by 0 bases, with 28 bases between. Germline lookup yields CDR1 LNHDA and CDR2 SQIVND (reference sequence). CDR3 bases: TGTGCCACCGTAGGCCAGATTCGGGACCATTCCCTCTCTGGGGCCAACGTCCTGACTTTC. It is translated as CATVGQIRDHSLSGANVLTF. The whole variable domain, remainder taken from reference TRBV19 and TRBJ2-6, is DGGITQSPKYLFRKEGQNVTLSCEQNLNHDAMYWYRQDPGQGLRLIYYSQIVNDFQKGDIAEGYSVSREKKESFPLTVTSAQKNPTAFYLCATVGQIRDHSLSGANVLTFGAGSRLTVL.

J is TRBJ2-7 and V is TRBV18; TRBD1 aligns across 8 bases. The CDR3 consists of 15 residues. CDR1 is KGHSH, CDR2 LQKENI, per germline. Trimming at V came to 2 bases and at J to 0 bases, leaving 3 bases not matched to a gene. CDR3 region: CASSPGDRGSYEQYF. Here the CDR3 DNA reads TGTGCCAGCTCACCAGGAGACAGGGGCTCCTACGAGCAGTACTTC.

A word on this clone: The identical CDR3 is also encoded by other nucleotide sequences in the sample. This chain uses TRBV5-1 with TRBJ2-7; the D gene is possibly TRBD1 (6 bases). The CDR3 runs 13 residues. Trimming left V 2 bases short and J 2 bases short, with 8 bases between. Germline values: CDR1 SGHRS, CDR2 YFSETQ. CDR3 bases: TGCGCCAGCAGCTTACAGGGCACCTACGAGCAGTACTTC. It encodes CASSLQGTYEQYF.

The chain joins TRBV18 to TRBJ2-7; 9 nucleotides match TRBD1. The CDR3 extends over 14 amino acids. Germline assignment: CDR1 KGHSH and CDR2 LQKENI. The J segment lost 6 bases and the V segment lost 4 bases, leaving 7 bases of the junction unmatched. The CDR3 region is CASSRGTGLGEQYF. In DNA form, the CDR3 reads TGTGCCAGCTCACGCGGGACAGGGCTTGGCGAGCAGTACTTC.

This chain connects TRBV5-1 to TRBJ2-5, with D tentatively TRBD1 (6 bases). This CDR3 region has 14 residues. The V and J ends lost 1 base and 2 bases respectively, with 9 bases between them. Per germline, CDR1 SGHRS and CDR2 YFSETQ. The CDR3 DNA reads TGCGCCAGCAGCTTGAAAGGGGGTCAAGAGACCCAGTACTTC. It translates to CASSLKGGQETQYF. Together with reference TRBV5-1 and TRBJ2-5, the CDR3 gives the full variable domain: KAGVTQTPRYLIKTRGQQVTLSCSPISGHRSVSWYQQTPGQGLQFLFEYFSETQRNKGNFPGRFSGRQFSNSRSEMNVSTLELGDSALYLCASSLKGGQETQYFGPGTRLLVL.

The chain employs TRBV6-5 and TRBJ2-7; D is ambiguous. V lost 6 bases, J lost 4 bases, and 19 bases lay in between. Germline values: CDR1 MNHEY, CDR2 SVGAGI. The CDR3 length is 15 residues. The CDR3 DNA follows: TGTGCCAGCAGCCGACTGACACCTCGGACGTACGAGCAGTACTTC. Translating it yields CASSRLTPRTYEQYF.

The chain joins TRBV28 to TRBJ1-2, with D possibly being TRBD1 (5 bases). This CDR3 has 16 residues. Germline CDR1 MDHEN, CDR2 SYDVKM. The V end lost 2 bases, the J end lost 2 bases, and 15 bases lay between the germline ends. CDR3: CASSLGFYGANYGYTF. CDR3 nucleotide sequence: TGTGCCAGCAGTTTAGGATTTTATGGGGCAAACTATGGCTACACCTTC.

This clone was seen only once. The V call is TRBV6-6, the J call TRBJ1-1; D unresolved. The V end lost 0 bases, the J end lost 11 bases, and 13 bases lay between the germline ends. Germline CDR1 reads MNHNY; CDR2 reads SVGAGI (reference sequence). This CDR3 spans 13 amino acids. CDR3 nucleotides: TGTGCCAGCAGTTACTCTCTCCCCGGCCCGGCTTTCTTT. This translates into CASSYSLPGPAFF.